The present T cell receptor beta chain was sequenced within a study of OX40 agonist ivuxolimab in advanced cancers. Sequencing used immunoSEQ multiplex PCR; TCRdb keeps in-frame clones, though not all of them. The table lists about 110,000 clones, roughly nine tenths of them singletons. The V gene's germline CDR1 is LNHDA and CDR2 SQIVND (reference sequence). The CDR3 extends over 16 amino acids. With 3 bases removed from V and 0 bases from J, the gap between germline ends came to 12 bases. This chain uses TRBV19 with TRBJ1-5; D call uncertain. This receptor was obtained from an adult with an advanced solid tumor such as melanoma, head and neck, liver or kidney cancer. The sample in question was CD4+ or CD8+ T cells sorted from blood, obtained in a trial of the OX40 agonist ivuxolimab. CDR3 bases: TGTGCCAGTAGTATCCAGAGGGTGAATAGCAATCAGCCCCAGCATTTT. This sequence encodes CASSIQRVNSNQPQHF.